The 18 T cell receptor beta chains below come from one sample, sequenced in a study of T cell repertoires in cytomegalovirus infection. TCRdb reprocessed the reads via MiXCR and lists one record per CDR3 protein. The sample has around 530,000 distinct CDR3 sequences, roughly 29% seen once. Source material: PBMCs. These receptors all stem from a human donor in good health (CMV status not recorded). Some clones in this sample may be carry-over from other donors' samples.

This clonotype was counted between two and nine times. The genes are TRBV11-2 and TRBJ2-1; perhaps TRBD2 as D (5 bases). Germline V lookup: CDR1 SGHAT, CDR2 FQNNGV. The CDR3 loop spans 14 amino acids. The V end lost 4 bases, the J end lost 4 bases, and 11 bases lay between the germline ends. CDR3 region: CASSYLTGYNEQFF. The CDR3 DNA is TGTGCCAGCAGCTATCTGACGGGGTACAATGAGCAGTTCTTC. Full variable domain (missing parts from reference TRBV11-2 and TRBJ2-1): EAGVAQSPRYKIIEKRQSVAFWCNPISGHATLYWYQQILGQGPKLLIQFQNNGVVDDSQLPKDRFSAERLKGVDSTLKIQPAKLEDSAVYLCASSYLTGYNEQFFGPGTRLTVL.

The rearrangement links TRBV6-5 to TRBJ2-2, with TRBD1 matching over 9 bases. Germline loops: CDR1 MNHEY, CDR2 SVGAGI. The length of the CDR3 is 17 residues. V was pared by 4 bases and J by 4 bases, with 10 bases of the junction left unmatched. In nucleotides, the CDR3 is TGTGCCAGCAGTTTAGGACAGGGGCTTCGTGGCACCGGGGAGCTGTTTTTT. This codes for CASSLGQGLRGTGELFF.

This clonotype was counted a few times. One end of the junction does not line up with germline, which may come from a read error. Here the CDR3 reads CASSSRTSLQTQYF. CDR3 nucleotide sequence: TGTGCTAGCAGCTCCCGGACTAGCTTACAGACCCAGTACTTC. V usage is TRBV7-7 and J usage is TRBJ2-5; 8 positions match TRBD2. CDR3 size: 14 residues. In germline, CDR1 is SSHAT, CDR2 FNYEAQ (reference sequence).

This clonotype was observed at least ten times. V and J are TRBV12-3 or TRBV12-4 and TRBJ2-2, with D unresolved. This CDR3 is 14 amino acids long. Trimming pared 11 bases from V and 5 bases from J, leaving 18 bases between. CDR3 nucleotide sequence: TGTGCCGCCCAATTTAGCTCCGCGACCGGGGAGCTGTTTTTT. It encodes CAAQFSSATGELFF.

In this sample, this clonotype turned up many times. V and J are TRBV7-2 and TRBJ1-2; D may be TRBD1 (5 bases). The CDR3 length is 13 residues. V lost 4 bases and J lost 4, with 10 bases in between. CDR1 and CDR2 from the germline V gene are SGHTA and FQGNSA. CDR3 in DNA: TGTGCCAGCAGCTCCACAGGTGGCTATGGCTACACCTTC. This gives the protein CASSSTGGYGYTF.

This clonotype has only a few counts. V is TRBV19 and J is TRBJ2-3; TRBD2 aligns across 12 bases. The V and J ends lost 5 bases and 2 bases, in that order; junction bases with no gene match: 5. The CDR3 spans 16 residues. In germline, CDR1 is LNHDA, CDR2 SQIVND (reference sequence). DNA of the CDR3: TGTGCCAGTAGTCTCCGGACTAGCGGGAACACAGATACGCAGTATTTT. Amino acid sequence: CASSLRTSGNTDTQYF.

V and J are TRBV12-3 or TRBV12-4 and TRBJ1-5, with a weak D call TRBD1 (5 bases). V lost 7 bases to trimming and J lost 9 bases, with 16 bases between them. This CDR3 spans 13 amino acids. The DNA for the CDR3 is TGTGCCAGCACTTTGCGGGGGTTTGGGCCCCAGCATTTT. Protein: CASTLRGFGPQHF.

In this sample, this clonotype turned up many times. The CDR3 nucleotides are TGTGCCAGCAGCTTTAGGGGAACAGCGGGCCGGCAAGAGACCCAGTACTTC. Translating it yields CASSFRGTAGRQETQYF. The chain employs TRBV7-2 and TRBJ2-5, with a weak D call TRBD2 (6 bases). The length of the CDR3 is 17 residues. Trimming removed 3 bases at V and 2 bases at J, with 19 bases between. Germline CDR1 is SGHTA and CDR2 is FQGNSA.

The table lists this clonotype with a few counts. The genes are TRBV12-3 or TRBV12-4 and TRBJ2-7, with 13 bases that match TRBD2. J was trimmed by 4 bases and V by 6 bases; bases with no gene match: 9. The CDR3 runs to 16 residues. In DNA form, the CDR3 reads TGTGCCAGCAGCCCTGGGACTAGCGGGACCGGGTACGAGCAGTACTTC. Its translation is CASSPGTSGTGYEQYF.

This clonotype has ten or more counts. This sequence joins TRBV7-8 and TRBJ1-4; D may be TRBD1 (5 bases). The V end lost 3 bases, the J end lost 8 bases, and 10 bases lay between the germline ends. This CDR3 has 13 residues. CDR1 and CDR2 from the germline V gene are SGHVS and FQNEAQ. The CDR3 DNA sequence: TGTGCCAGCAGCTTCTCAGGGCGGGAAAAACTGTTTTTT. It specifies CASSFSGREKLFF.

J is TRBJ2-7 and V is TRBV6-5, with D possibly being TRBD1 or TRBD2 (6 bases each). The V end was cut by 5 bases, the J end by 1 base, with 12 bases between. This CDR3 has 14 residues. Germline values: CDR1 MNHEY, CDR2 SVGAGI. CDR3 DNA sequence: TGTGCCAGCAGTGACGGAGGGGGGTCCTACGAGCAGTACTTC. It specifies CASSDGGGSYEQYF.

This clonotype came up a few times. The V and J genes are TRBV24-1 and TRBJ2-1; TRBD1 is a possible D gene (5 bases). CDR3 length: 14 residues. CDR1 and CDR2 (germline): KGHDR, SFDVKD. Trimming shortened V by 5 bases and J by 8 bases, and 15 bases separated the two germline ends. CDR3 nucleotide sequence: TGTGCCACCAGTGCAAAGGGGAATTTGGATGAGCAGTTCTTC. Amino acids: CATSAKGNLDEQFF.

This sequence joins TRBV5-6 and TRBJ2-7; a possible D gene is TRBD1 (7 bases). The ends were cut back, 1 base at V and 6 bases at J, with 11 bases in the middle. The CDR3 is made up of 13 amino acids. The V gene's germline CDR1 is SGHDT and CDR2 YYEEEE. CDR3 loop: CASSLRRGPEQYF. Here the CDR3 DNA reads TGTGCCAGCAGCTTGAGGAGGGGGCCCGAGCAGTACTTC.

Note on this clonotype: At one boundary the junction diverges from the germline segment, which might be a read error. The genes are TRBV5-3 and TRBJ2-1; a weak D match, TRBD2 (5 bases). TRBV5-3 is an ORF, and what it does is uncertain. The length of the CDR3 is 12 residues. CDR3 in amino acids: CASSWVSGEQFF. The CDR3 DNA sequence: TGTGCCAGCAGCTGGGTATCGGGAGAGCAGTTCTTC.

A single count supports this clonotype. This rearrangement joins TRBV5-5 to TRBJ2-1; D perhaps matches TRBD2 (5 bases). Germline CDR1 reads SGHKS; CDR2 reads YYEKEE (reference sequence). The CDR3 is made up of 15 amino acids. Trimming took 1 base from V and 3 from J, leaving 11 bases between them. The CDR3 loop reads CASSLYGGLYNEQFF. The CDR3 DNA reads TGTGCCAGCAGCTTGTATGGTGGACTCTACAATGAGCAGTTCTTC.

This clonotype was detected ten times or more. The chain has TRBV24-1 and TRBJ2-1; no reliable D call. Germline loops: CDR1 KGHDR, CDR2 SFDVKD. This CDR3 region has 15 residues. Trimming took off 1 base at V and 5 bases at J, with 11 bases between the two ends. In nucleotides, the CDR3 is TGTGCCACCAGTGATTTCGTGAAGGGCCACAATGAGCAGTTCTTC. Translating gives CATSDFVKGHNEQFF.

The V and J genes are TRBV5-4 and TRBJ1-2, with D possibly TRBD1 on 5 matching bases. Per the germline V gene, CDR1 is SGHNT and CDR2 is YYREEE (reference sequence). CDR3 length: 15 residues. The V and J ends lost 7 bases and 1 base respectively, with 17 bases between them. CDR3 nucleotides: TGTGCCAGCCTGATCATGAGTCAGGGTAACTATGGCTACACCTTC. Amino acid sequence: CASLIMSQGNYGYTF.

The rearrangement joins TRBV28 to TRBJ2-1, with D possibly matching TRBD2 (7 bases). Per germline, CDR1 MDHEN and CDR2 SYDVKM. V dropped 6 bases and J dropped 9 bases, with 24 bases sitting between them. The CDR3 loop spans 16 amino acids. This chain's CDR3 is CASSLRGGVWESEQFF. For the CDR3, the DNA is TGTGCCAGCAGCCTCCGAGGGGGGGTGTGGGAAAGTGAGCAGTTCTTC. The whole variable domain, remainder taken from reference TRBV28 and TRBJ2-1, is DVKVTQSSRYLVKRTGEKVFLECVQDMDHENMFWYRQDPGLGLRLIYFSYDVKMKEKGDIPEGYSVSREKKERFSLILESASTNQTSMYLCASSLRGGVWESEQFFGPGTRLTVL.